Sequencing of this T cell receptor beta chain was carried out in a study of OX40 agonist ivuxolimab in advanced cancers. Study summary: Patients received ivuxolimab, an agonistic anti-OX40 (CD134) antibody.

Researchers took blood at baseline, on cycle 4 day 1, and on cycle 7 day 1. Only in-frame clones appear in the TCRdb table, and some are missing; sequencing was by immunoSEQ multiplex PCR. This sample carries roughly 44,000 clones, about nine tenths of them seen once, and the ten largest clones take about 13%. Notes on the study in general: Clonal expansion among partial responders at 0.1-3.0 mg/kg ranked near the lowest.

The CDR3 is 16 residues long. V dropped 3 bases and J dropped 4 bases, with 18 bases sitting between them. CDR1 MNHNS and CDR2 SASEGT come from the germline V gene. About this clone: What it recognizes is unknown.

The sample was CD4+ or CD8+ T cells sorted from blood, taken in a trial of the OX40 agonist ivuxolimab. The chain couples TRBV6-1 to TRBJ2-5, with TRBD2 as a possible D gene (6 bases). This sequence was found in an adult with an advanced solid tumor such as melanoma, head and neck, liver or kidney cancer. Here the CDR3 DNA reads TGTGCCAGCAGTGAGCTTGGGGCGCTGGGGGGAGAGACCCAGTACTTC. It specifies CASSELGALGGETQYF.